The 11 T cell receptor beta chains reported below all come from one sample, sequenced in a study of beta chain features in type 1 diabetes (dated by TCRdb to the late 2010s). Here is what the overall study found, with its caveats: Type 1 diabetes patients showed a moderate but significant shortening of TCRB CDR3 length in all four CD4+ subsets.

These receptors' antigens are unknown. Libraries were made using the immunoSEQ multiplex PCR assay. The entire amount of isolated RNA was reverse transcribed using the High Capacity cDNA Reverse Transcription Kit, so the sequenced TCRB transcripts were expressed ones. TCRdb holds this immuneACCESS table with in-frame rearrangements only. Some clones are missing; in checked studies, unresolved V genes explain under half, and the rest has no known cause. The sample records about 160,000 clones, 8% to 8.5% of which are singletons. The ten biggest clones cover around 0.56% of the sample. The sequenced sample was central memory CD4+ T cells from blood. Receptors were obtained from a woman between 18 and 30 years old with type 1 diabetes.

This clone occurred a few times. The chain has TRBV11-2 and TRBJ2-7; tentative D call: TRBD1 (5 bases). Germline CDR1 is SGHAT and CDR2 is FQNNGV. The CDR3 extends over 14 amino acids. The V end lost 1 base, the J end lost 5 bases, and 12 bases lay between the germline ends. The CDR3 here is CASSLGQGWNEQYF. CDR3 nucleotides: TGTGCCAGCAGCTTAGGGCAGGGCTGGAACGAGCAGTACTTC.

The chain has TRBV5-1 and TRBJ2-1, with 7 bases fitting TRBD1. The junction had 4 bases not matched to a gene; V was cut back by 4 bases and J by 3 bases. This CDR3 spans 14 amino acids. Germline V gives CDR1 SGHRS, CDR2 YFSETQ. The CDR3 is CASSGQENYNEQFF. The CDR3, as DNA: TGCGCCAGCAGCGGACAGGAAAACTACAATGAGCAGTTCTTC.

This clone appeared a few times. The CDR3 region is CASSLYPGGPQETQYF. Here the CDR3 DNA reads TGTGCCAGCAGCTTATATCCGGGGGGGCCGCAAGAGACCCAGTACTTC. V and J are TRBV7-2 and TRBJ2-5; 8 nucleotides align to TRBD2. The CDR3 is made up of 16 amino acids. From germline, CDR1 is SGHTA and CDR2 FQGNSA. Losses at the gene ends were 2 bases for V and 2 bases for J; bases not matched to a gene: 7.

This rearrangement joins TRBV18 to TRBJ2-7; D possibly corresponds to TRBD2 (6 bases). Trimming shortened V by 1 base and J by 7 bases, and 11 bases separated the two germline ends. The CDR3 is made up of 13 amino acids. Germline CDR1 and CDR2: KGHSH and LQKENI. The CDR3 is CASSPRGEIEQYF. In nucleotides, the CDR3 is TGTGCCAGCTCACCACGCGGGGAAATAGAGCAGTACTTC. Looking up the rest from reference TRBV18 and TRBJ2-7 gives the full variable domain: NAGVMQNPRHLVRRRGQEARLRCSPMKGHSHVYWYRQLPEEGLKFMVYLQKENIIDESGMPKERFSAEFPKEGPSILRIQQVVRGDSAAYFCASSPRGEIEQYFGPGTRLTVT.

This clone was detected a few times. J is TRBJ1-6 and V is TRBV9; D not certain. V was trimmed by 1 base and J by 0 bases, leaving 8 bases between them. Germline assignment: CDR1 SGDLS and CDR2 YYNGEE. The CDR3 extends over 16 amino acids. CDR3 amino acids: CASSVSISSYNSPLHF. CDR3 bases: TGTGCCAGCAGCGTATCAATCAGCTCCTATAATTCACCCCTCCACTTT.

In this sample, this clone turned up a few times. The gene calls are TRBV15 and TRBJ2-1; no clear D. Trimming left V 0 bases short and J 7 bases short, with 13 bases between. This CDR3 has 15 amino acids. CDR1 is LNHNV and CDR2 is YYDKDF in the germline V gene (reference sequence). Here the CDR3 reads CATSRDHDSINEQFF. As DNA, the CDR3 is TGTGCCACCAGCAGAGATCATGATAGCATTAATGAGCAGTTCTTC. The whole variable domain, remainder taken from reference TRBV15 and TRBJ2-1, is DAMVIQNPRYQVTQFGKPVTLSCSQTLNHNVMYWYQQKSSQAPKLLFHYYDKDFNNEADTPDNFQSRRPNTSFCFLDIRSPGLGDTAMYLCATSRDHDSINEQFFGPGTRLTVL.

The rearrangement links TRBV5-1 to TRBJ2-3, with 10 bases identical to TRBD1. The CDR3 is made up of 15 amino acids. V was pared by 3 bases and J by 6 bases, with 7 bases of the junction left unmatched. Per the germline V gene, CDR1 is SGHRS and CDR2 is YFSETQ. The CDR3 DNA reads as TGCGCCAGCAGCTACGCCGAGGGACAGGGGGATACGCAGTATTTT. This codes for CASSYAEGQGDTQYF.

The rearrangement joins TRBV29-1 to TRBJ2-5; perhaps TRBD2 as D (6 bases). The germline gives CDR1 SQVTM, CDR2 ANQGSEA. The CDR3 contains 12 residues. V was pared by 6 bases and J by 4 bases, with 12 bases between. DNA of the CDR3: TGCAGCGTCCTGACGGAGGGAGAGACCCAGTACTTC. Translating gives CSVLTEGETQYF.

This rearrangement joins TRBV7-2 to TRBJ2-7; D gene unclear. CDR3 length: 15 residues. Deletions cut 5 bases from V and 0 bases from J, with 14 bases between. Germline CDR1 reads SGHTA; CDR2 reads FQGNSA. CDR3 sequence reads: CASSPSRVRSYEQYF. The DNA of the CDR3 is TGTGCCAGCAGCCCCTCCCGTGTTCGCTCCTACGAGCAGTACTTC.

The chain joins TRBV15 to TRBJ2-7; 8 nucleotides line up with TRBD2. Trimming cost V 7 bases and J 1 base; bases outside gene matches: 9. CDR3 length equals 15 residues. Germline CDR1 and CDR2: LNHNV and YYDKDF (reference sequence). CDR3 amino acids: CATTLERGPSYEQYF. DNA for the CDR3: TGTGCCACCACCCTTGAGCGGGGGCCGTCCTACGAGCAGTACTTC.

A few counts support this clone. The gene calls are TRBV15 and TRBJ2-7, with D tentatively TRBD2 (6 bases). The CDR3 extends over 15 amino acids. The germline CDR1 and CDR2 sequences are LNHNV and YYDKDF (reference sequence). The V and J ends lost 3 bases and 0 bases respectively, with 12 bases between them. CDR3 sequence: CATSRGGTTSYEQYF. The DNA of the CDR3 is TGTGCCACCAGCAGGGGAGGAACAACCTCCTACGAGCAGTACTTC.